The source of this T cell receptor beta chain is a study of human versus mouse CDR3 diversity and MHC coevolution. Turning to the study itself: Valid reads per sample ranged from roughly 5.5 x 10^6 to 1.7 x 10^7. General study points: Mice had fewer CDR3 deletions and insertions than humans on average.

The assay was immunoSEQ multiplex PCR, and TCRdb's table has in-frame clones only and misses some. Of about 60,000 clones listed, approximately 94% were seen once; the top ten hold over 15%. The germline V gene has CDR1 LNHDA and CDR2 SQIVND (reference sequence). This CDR3 contains 15 residues. In regard to this clone: Antigen specificity is unknown.

Naive CD4 T cells were sorted as CD45RO-negative, CD62L-positive. The clonotype was recovered from a person aged 55 to 75 in good health. The chain employs TRBV19 and TRBJ2-5; 7 bases are a match to TRBD2. Judging by the DNA end, TRBJ2-7 fits better; the J call may be wrong. Sample: naive CD4+ T cells from blood. Subset given: CD45RO-negative CD62L-positive naive CD4 T cells. The CDR3 DNA follows: TGTGCCAGTAGTATCCAGCGGGGCGGGAACTACGAGCAGTACTTC. Amino acids: CASSIQRGGNYEQYF.